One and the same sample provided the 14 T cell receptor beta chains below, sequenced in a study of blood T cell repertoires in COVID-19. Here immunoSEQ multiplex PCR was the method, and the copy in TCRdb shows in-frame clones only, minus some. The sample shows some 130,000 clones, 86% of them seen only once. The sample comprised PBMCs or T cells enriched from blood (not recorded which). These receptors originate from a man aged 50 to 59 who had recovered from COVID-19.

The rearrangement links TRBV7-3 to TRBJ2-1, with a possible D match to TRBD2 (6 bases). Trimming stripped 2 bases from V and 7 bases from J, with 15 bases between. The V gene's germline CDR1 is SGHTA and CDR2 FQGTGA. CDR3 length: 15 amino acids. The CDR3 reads CASSLAVGAGNEQFF. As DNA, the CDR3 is TGTGCCAGCAGCTTAGCGGTTGGCGCGGGAAATGAGCAGTTCTTC.

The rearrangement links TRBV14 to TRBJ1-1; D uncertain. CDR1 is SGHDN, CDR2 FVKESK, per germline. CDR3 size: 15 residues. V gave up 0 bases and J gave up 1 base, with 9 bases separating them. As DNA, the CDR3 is TGTGCCAGCAGCCAAGAGAGCCTTTCGAACACTGAAGCTTTCTTT. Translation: CASSQESLSNTEAFF.

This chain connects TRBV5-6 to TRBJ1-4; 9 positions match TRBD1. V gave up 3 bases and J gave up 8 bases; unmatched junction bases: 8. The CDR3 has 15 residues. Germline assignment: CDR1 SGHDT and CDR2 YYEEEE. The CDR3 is CASSSPGQGWEKLFF. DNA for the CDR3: TGTGCCAGCAGCTCGCCGGGACAGGGATGGGAAAAACTGTTTTTT. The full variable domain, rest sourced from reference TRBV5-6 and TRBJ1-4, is DAGVTQSPTHLIKTRGQQVTLRCSPKSGHDTVSWYQQALGQGPQFIFQYYEEEERQRGNFPDRFSGHQFPNYSSELNVNALLLGDSALYLCASSSPGQGWEKLFFGSGTQLSVL.

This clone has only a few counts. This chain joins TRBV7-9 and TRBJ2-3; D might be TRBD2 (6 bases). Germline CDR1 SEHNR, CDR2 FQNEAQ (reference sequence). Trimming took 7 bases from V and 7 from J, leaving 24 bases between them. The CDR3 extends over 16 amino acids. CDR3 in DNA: TGTGCCAGCAACCTCCGTGGGCGGGGTGATTCTTATACGCAGTATTTT. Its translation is CASNLRGRGDSYTQYF.

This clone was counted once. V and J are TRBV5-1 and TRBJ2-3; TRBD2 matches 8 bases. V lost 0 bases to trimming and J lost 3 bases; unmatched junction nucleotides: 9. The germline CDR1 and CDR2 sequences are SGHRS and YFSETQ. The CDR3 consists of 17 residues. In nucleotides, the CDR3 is TGCGCCAGCAGCTTGGCAATAGCGGGGCCTGGAACAGATACGCAGTATTTT. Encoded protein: CASSLAIAGPGTDTQYF.

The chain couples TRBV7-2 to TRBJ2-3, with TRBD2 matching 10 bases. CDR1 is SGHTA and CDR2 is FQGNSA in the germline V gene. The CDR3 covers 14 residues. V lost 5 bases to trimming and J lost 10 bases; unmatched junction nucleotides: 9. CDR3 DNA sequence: TGTGCCAGCAGCCTCGGGACTAGCGCCCCTCCGCAGTATTTT. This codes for CASSLGTSAPPQYF.

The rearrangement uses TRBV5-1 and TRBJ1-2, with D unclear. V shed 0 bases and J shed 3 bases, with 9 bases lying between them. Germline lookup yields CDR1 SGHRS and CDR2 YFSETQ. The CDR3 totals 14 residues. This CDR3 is CASSLVGQDYGYTF. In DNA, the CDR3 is TGCGCCAGCAGCTTGGTCGGTCAGGACTATGGCTACACCTTC. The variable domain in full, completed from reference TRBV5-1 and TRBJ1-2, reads KAGVTQTPRYLIKTRGQQVTLSCSPISGHRSVSWYQQTPGQGLQFLFEYFSETQRNKGNFPGRFSGRQFSNSRSEMNVSTLELGDSALYLCASSLVGQDYGYTFGSGTRLTVV.

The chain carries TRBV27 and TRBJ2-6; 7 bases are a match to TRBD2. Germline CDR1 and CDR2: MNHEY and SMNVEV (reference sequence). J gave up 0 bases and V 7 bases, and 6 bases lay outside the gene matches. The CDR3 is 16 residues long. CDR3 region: CASMLWGGSGANVLTF. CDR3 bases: TGTGCCAGCATGCTTTGGGGGGGCTCTGGGGCCAACGTCCTGACTTTC.

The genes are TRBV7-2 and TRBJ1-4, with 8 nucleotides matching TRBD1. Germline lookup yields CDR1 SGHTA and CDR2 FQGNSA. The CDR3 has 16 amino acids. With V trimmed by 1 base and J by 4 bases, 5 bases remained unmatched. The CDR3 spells CASSLVRGQGNEKLFF. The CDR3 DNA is TGTGCCAGCAGCTTAGTTCGAGGACAGGGTAATGAAAAACTGTTTTTT.

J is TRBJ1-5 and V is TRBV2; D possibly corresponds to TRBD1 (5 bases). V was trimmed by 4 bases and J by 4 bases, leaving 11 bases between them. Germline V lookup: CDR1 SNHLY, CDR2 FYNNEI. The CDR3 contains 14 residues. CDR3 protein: CASSAPRANQPQHF. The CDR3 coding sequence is TGTGCCAGCAGTGCCCCCAGGGCAAATCAGCCCCAGCATTTT.

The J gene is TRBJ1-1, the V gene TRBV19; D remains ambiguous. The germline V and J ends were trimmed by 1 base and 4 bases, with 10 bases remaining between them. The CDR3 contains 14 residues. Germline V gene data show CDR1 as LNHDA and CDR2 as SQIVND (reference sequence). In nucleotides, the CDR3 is TGTGCCAGTAGTATAGGAGGGATTAGCACTGAAGCTTTCTTT. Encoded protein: CASSIGGISTEAFF.

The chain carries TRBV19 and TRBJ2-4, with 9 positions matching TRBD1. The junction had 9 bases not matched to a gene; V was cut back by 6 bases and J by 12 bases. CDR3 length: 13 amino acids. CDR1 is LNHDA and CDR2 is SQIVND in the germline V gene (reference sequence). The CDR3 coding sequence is TGTGCCAGTAGACCCCCGGGACAGGGATATCAGTACTTC. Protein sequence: CASRPPGQGYQYF. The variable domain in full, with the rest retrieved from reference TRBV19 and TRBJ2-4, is DGGITQSPKYLFRKEGQNVTLSCEQNLNHDAMYWYRQDPGQGLRLIYYSQIVNDFQKGDIAEGYSVSREKKESFPLTVTSAQKNPTAFYLCASRPPGQGYQYFGAGTRLSVL.

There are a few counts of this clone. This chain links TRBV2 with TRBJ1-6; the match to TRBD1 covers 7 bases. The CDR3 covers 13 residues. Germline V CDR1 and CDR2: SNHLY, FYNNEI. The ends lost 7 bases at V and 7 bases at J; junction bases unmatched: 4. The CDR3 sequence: CASTTGNNSPLHF. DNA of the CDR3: TGTGCCAGCACGACAGGGAACAATTCACCCCTCCACTTT. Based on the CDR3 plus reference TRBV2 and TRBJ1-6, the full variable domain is EPEVTQTPSHQVTQMGQEVILRCVPISNHLYFYWYRQILGQKVEFLVSFYNNEISEKSEIFDDQFSVERPDGSNFTLKIRSTKLEDSAMYFCASTTGNNSPLHFGNGTRLTVT.

This CDR3 is CASSSGLAGQETQYF. The CDR3, as DNA: TGTGCCAGCAGTTCAGGACTAGCGGGCCAAGAGACCCAGTACTTC. The chain combines TRBV6-2 or TRBV6-3 with TRBJ2-5, with 11 bases identical to TRBD2. The length of the CDR3 is 15 residues. V shed 4 bases, J shed 1 base, and the junction held 2 bases outside the gene matches. Germline V CDR1 and CDR2: MNHEY, SVGEGT.